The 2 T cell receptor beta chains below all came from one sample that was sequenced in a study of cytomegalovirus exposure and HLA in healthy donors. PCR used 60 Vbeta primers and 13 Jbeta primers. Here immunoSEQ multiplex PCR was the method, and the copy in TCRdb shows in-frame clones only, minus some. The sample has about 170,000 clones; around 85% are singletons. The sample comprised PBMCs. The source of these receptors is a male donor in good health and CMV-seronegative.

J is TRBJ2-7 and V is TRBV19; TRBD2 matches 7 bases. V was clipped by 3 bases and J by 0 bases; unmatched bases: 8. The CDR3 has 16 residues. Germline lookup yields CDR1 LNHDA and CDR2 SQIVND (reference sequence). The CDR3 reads CASSILISGSSYEQYF. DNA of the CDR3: TGTGCCAGTAGTATTCTGATTAGCGGGTCCTCCTACGAGCAGTACTTC.

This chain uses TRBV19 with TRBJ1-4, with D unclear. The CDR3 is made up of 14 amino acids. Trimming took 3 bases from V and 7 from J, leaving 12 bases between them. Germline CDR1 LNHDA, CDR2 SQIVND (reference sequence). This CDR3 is CASSIGAAGEKLFF. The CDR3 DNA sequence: TGTGCCAGTAGTATCGGAGCTGCTGGTGAAAAACTGTTTTTT.